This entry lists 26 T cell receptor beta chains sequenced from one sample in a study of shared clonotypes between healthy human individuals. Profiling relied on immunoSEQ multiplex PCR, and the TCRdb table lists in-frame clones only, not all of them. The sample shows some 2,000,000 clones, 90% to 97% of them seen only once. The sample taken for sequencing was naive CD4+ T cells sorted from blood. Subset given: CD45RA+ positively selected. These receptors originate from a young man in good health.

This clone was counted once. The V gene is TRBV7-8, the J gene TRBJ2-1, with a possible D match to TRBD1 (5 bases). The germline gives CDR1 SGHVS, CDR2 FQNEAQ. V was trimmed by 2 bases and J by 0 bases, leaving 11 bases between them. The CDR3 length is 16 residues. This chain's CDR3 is CASSLWGQISYNEQFF. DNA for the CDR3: TGTGCCAGCAGCTTATGGGGCCAAATCTCCTACAATGAGCAGTTCTTC.

CDR3 sequence: CASREQGGSTEAFF. CDR3 bases: TGTGCCAGTAGGGAACAGGGCGGCAGTACTGAAGCTTTCTTT. The rearrangement links TRBV19 to TRBJ1-1; possibly TRBD1 for D (6 bases). V lost 6 bases, J lost 5 bases, and 16 bases lay in between. The CDR3 sequence is 14 residues long. From germline, CDR1 is LNHDA and CDR2 SQIVND (reference sequence). The full variable domain, with the rest looked up from reference TRBV19 and TRBJ1-1, is DGGITQSPKYLFRKEGQNVTLSCEQNLNHDAMYWYRQDPGQGLRLIYYSQIVNDFQKGDIAEGYSVSREKKESFPLTVTSAQKNPTAFYLCASREQGGSTEAFFGQGTRLTVV.

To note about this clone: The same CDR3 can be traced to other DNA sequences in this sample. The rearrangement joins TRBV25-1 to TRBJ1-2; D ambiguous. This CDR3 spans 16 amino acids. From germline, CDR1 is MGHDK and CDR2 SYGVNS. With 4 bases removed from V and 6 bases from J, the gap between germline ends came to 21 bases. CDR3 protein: CASSVEGGFPSHGYTF. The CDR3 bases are TGTGCCAGCAGTGTGGAGGGAGGATTCCCATCTCATGGCTACACCTTC.

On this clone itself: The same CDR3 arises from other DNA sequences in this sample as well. The CDR3 loop is CASSLGTVEQYF. The CDR3 nucleotides are TGTGCCAGCAGCTTAGGGACAGTCGAGCAGTACTTC. This chain connects TRBV7-2 to TRBJ2-7, with a possible D match to TRBD1 (6 bases). Germline assignment: CDR1 SGHTA and CDR2 FQGNSA. This CDR3 is built from 12 residues. V was cut by 1 base and J by 6 bases, with 7 bases left in between.

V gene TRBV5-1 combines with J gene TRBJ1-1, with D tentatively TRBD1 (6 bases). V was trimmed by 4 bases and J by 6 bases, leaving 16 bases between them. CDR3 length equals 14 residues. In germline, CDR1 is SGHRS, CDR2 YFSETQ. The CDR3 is CASSTETGPAEAFF. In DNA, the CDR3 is TGCGCCAGCAGCACCGAAACAGGGCCCGCTGAAGCTTTCTTT.

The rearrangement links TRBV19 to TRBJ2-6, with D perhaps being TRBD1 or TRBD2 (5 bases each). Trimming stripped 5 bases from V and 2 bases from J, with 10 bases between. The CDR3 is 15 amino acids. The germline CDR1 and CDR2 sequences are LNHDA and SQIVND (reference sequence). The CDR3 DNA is TGTGCCAGTAGTTCCGGGGCGCCTGGGGCCAACGTCCTGACTTTC. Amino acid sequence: CASSSGAPGANVLTF.

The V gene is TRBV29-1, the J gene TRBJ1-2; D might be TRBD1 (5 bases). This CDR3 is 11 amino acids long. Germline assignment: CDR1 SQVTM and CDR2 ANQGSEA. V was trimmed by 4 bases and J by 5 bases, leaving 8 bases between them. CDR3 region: CSVGGMYGYTF. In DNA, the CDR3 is TGCAGCGTTGGGGGGATGTATGGCTACACCTTC.

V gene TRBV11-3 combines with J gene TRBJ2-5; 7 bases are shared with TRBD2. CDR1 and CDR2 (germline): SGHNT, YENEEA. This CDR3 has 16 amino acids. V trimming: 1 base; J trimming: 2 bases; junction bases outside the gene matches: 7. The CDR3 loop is CASSLGGGSRQETQYF. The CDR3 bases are TGTGCCAGCAGCTTAGGGGGCGGGAGCCGACAAGAGACCCAGTACTTC. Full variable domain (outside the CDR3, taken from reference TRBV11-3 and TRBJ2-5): EAGVVQSPRYKIIEKKQPVAFWCNPISGHNTLYWYLQNLGQGPELLIRYENEEAVDDSQLPKDRFSAERLKGVDSTLKIQPAELGDSAVYLCASSLGGGSRQETQYFGPGTRLLVL.

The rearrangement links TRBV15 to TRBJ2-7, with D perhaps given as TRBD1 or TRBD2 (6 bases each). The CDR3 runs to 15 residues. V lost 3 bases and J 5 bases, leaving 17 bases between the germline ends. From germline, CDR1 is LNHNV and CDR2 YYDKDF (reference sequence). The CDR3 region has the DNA TGTGCCACCAGCAGGTCGTCGGGGGACATGCACGAGCAGTACTTC. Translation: CATSRSSGDMHEQYF.

The CDR3 reads CASSLSRDYEQYF. The CDR3 bases are TGTGCCAGCAGCTTATCCAGGGACTACGAGCAGTACTTC. The gene calls are TRBV11-2 and TRBJ2-7, with a tentative D call TRBD1 (5 bases). The V end lost 2 bases, the J end lost 3 bases, and 8 bases lay between the germline ends. CDR1 and CDR2 from the germline V gene are SGHAT and FQNNGV. The CDR3 loop spans 13 amino acids.

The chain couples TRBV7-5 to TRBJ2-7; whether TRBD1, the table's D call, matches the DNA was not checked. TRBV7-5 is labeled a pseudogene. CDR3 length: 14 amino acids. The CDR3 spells CPPIGRPGVYEQYF. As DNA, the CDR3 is TGTCCTCCAATAGGTCGCCCAGGGGTGTACGAGCAGTACTTC.

The CDR3 spells CAGRPTGLGEQYF. DNA of the CDR3: TGTGCCGGTCGGCCGACAGGGTTGGGCGAGCAGTACTTC. J is TRBJ2-7 and V is TRBV2; 7 bases align to TRBD1. The junction had 13 bases not matched to a gene; V was cut back by 11 bases and J by 6 bases. Looked up from germline, CDR1 is SNHLY and CDR2 is FYNNEI. The CDR3 loop spans 13 amino acids.

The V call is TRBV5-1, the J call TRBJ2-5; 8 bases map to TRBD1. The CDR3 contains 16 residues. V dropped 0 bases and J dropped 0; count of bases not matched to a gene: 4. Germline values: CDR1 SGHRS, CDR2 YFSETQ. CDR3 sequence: CASSLGDRPYQETQYF. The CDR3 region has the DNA TGCGCCAGCAGCTTGGGGGACAGGCCGTACCAAGAGACCCAGTACTTC.

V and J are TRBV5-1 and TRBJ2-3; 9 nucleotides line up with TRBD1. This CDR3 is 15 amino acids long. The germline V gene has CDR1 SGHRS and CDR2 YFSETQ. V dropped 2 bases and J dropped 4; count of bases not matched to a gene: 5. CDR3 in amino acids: CASSLPTGGADTQYF. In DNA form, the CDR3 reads TGCGCCAGCAGCTTACCGACAGGGGGAGCAGATACGCAGTATTTT.

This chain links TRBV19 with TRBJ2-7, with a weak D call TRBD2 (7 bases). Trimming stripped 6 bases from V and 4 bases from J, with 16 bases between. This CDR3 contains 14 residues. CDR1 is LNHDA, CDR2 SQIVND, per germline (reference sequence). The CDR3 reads CASSPGGGAYEQYF. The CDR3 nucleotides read TGTGCCAGTAGCCCTGGGGGGGGCGCGTACGAGCAGTACTTC.

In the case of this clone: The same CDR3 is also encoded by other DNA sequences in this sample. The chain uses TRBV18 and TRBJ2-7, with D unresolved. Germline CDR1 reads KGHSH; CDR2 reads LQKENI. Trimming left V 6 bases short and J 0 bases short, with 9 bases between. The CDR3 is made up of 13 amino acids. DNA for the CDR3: TGTGCCAGCTCCACGGGTAACTCCTACGAGCAGTACTTC. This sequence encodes CASSTGNSYEQYF.

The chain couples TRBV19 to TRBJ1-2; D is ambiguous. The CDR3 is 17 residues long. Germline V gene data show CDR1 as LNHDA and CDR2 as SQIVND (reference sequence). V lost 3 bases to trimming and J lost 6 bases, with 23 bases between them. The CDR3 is CASSIIPATAGFDGYTF. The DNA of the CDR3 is TGTGCCAGTAGTATCATCCCCGCGACGGCGGGTTTTGATGGCTACACCTTC.

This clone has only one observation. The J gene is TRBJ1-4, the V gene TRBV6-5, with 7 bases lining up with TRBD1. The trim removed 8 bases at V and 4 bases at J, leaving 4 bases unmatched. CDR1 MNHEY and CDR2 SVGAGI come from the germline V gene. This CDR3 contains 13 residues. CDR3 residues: CASDDRDNEKLFF. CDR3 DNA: TGTGCCAGCGACGACAGGGATAATGAAAAACTGTTTTTT.

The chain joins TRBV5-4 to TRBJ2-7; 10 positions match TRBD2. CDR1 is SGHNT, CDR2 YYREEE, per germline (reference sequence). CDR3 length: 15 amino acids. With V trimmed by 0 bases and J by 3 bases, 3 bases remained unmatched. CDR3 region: CASSLALAGSYEQYF. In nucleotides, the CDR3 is TGTGCCAGCAGCTTGGCACTAGCGGGGAGCTACGAGCAGTACTTC.

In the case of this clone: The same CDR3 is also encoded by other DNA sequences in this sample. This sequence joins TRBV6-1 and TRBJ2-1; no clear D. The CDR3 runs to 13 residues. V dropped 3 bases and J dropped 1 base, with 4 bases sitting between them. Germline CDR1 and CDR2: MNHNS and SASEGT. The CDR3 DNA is TGTGCCAGCAGTGAGGGATCCTACAATGAGCAGTTCTTC. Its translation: CASSEGSYNEQFF.

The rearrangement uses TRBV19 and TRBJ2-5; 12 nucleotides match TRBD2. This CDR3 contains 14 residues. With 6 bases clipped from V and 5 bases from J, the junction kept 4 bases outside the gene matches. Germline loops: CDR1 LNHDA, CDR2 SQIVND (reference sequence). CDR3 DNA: TGTGCCAGTAGGGGACTAGCGGGCGGGGAGACCCAGTACTTC. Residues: CASRGLAGGETQYF. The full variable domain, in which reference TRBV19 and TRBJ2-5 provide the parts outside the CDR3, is DGGITQSPKYLFRKEGQNVTLSCEQNLNHDAMYWYRQDPGQGLRLIYYSQIVNDFQKGDIAEGYSVSREKKESFPLTVTSAQKNPTAFYLCASRGLAGGETQYFGPGTRLLVL.

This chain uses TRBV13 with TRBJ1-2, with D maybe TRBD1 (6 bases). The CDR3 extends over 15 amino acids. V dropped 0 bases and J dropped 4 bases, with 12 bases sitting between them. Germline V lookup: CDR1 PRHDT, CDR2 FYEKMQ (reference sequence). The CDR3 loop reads CASSLGDSRAYGYTF. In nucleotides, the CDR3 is TGTGCCAGCAGCTTAGGGGACAGCCGAGCCTATGGCTACACCTTC.

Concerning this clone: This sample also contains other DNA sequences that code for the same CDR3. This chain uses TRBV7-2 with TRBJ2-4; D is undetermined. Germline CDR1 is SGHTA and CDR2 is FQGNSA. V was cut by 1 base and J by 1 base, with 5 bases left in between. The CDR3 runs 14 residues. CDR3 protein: CASSLGVAKNIQYF. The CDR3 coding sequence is TGTGCCAGCAGCTTAGGGGTGGCCAAAAACATTCAGTACTTC.

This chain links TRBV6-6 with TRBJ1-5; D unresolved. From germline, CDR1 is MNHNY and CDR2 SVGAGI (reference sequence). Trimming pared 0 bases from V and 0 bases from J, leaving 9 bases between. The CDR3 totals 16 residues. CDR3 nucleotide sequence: TGTGCCAGCAGTTACTCGCTCGCTGATAGCAATCAGCCCCAGCATTTT. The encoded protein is CASSYSLADSNQPQHF.

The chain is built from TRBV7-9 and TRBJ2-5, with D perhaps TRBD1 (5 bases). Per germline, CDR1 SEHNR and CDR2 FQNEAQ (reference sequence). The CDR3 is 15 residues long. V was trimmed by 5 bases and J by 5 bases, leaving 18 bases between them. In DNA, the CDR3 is TGTGCCAGCAGCCCCCGTGCAGGGTGGGATGAGACCCAGTACTTC. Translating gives CASSPRAGWDETQYF.

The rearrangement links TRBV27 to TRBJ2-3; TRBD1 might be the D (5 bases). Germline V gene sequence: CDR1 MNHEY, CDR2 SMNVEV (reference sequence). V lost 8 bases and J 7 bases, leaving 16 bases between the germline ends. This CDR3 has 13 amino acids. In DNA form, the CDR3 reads TGTGCCAGCGGTTATCAGGGCGCGAATACGCAGTATTTT. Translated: CASGYQGANTQYF.